This T cell receptor beta chain originates from a study of shared clonotypes between healthy human individuals. The genomic DNA of each subset was split evenly across several immunoSEQ plates. Original analysis: Junction-only immunoSEQ data arrived without quality scores, meaning filtering differed. Sequenced by immunoSEQ multiplex PCR; TCRdb stores in-frame clones only, minus some. The DNA was the basis for D and trimming; V, J and clone size are from that table. The sample holds hundreds of thousands of clones, roughly 96% seen once. In the naive CD8 group, cells lacked CD45RO and were positively selected for CCR7, so terminally differentiated effector memory CD45RA+ cells were left out. The donors, all of them Caucasian adults, lived in Nashville, Tennessee. Comments on this clone: The antigen is not known.

The CDR3 has 14 amino acids. V lost 0 bases and J lost 2, with 6 bases in between. Per germline, CDR1 SGHDT and CDR2 YYEEEE. Regarding the study as a whole: A handful of donors held about 5% of naive CD4 clonotypes in common.

This chain uses TRBV5-6 with TRBJ1-5; no firm D call. The sequencing sample was made of naive CD8+ T cells sorted from blood. The sequence came from a young woman in good health. CDR3 DNA sequence: TGTGCCAGCAGCTTGGGCGCCCGCAATCAGCCCCAGCATTTT. As protein: CASSLGARNQPQHF.